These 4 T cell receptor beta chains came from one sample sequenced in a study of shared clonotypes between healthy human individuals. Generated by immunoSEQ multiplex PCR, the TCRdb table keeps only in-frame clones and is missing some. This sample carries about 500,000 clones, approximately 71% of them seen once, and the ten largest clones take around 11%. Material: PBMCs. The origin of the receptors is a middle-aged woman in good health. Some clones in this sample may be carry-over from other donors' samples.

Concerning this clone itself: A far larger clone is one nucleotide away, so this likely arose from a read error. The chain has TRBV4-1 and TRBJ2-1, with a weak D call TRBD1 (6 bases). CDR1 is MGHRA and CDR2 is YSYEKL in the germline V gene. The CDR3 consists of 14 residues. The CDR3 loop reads CASSSVTGYNEQLF. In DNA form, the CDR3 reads TGCGCCAGCAGCTCTGTGACAGGCTACAATGAGCAGCTCTTC.

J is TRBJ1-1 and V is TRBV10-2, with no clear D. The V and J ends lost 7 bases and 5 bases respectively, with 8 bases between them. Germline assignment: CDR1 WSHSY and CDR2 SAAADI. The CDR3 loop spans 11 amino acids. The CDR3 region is CASTEGTEAFF. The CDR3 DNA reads TGCGCCAGCACCGAGGGTACTGAAGCTTTCTTT.

The CDR3 here is CASSVAWQALEQFF. The CDR3 DNA sequence: TGTGCCAGCAGCGTAGCTTGGCAGGCGCTGGAGCAGTTCTTC. V is TRBV9 and J is TRBJ2-1; no clear D. The CDR3 loop spans 14 amino acids. CDR1 SGDLS and CDR2 YYNGEE come from the germline V gene. Trimming left V 0 bases short and J 10 bases short, with 14 bases between.

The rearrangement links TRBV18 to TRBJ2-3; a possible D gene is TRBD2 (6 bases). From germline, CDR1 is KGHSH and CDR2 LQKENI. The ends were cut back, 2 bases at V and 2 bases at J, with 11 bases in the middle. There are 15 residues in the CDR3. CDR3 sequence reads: CASSPKLAATDTQYF. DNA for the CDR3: TGTGCCAGCTCACCAAAGTTAGCGGCCACAGATACGCAGTATTTT.